This TCR beta chain was documented in a study of neurological immune-mediated disorders (dated by TCRdb to about 2019). About the study as a whole: Of the 35 or so multiple sclerosis patients, around 31 had relapsing-remitting MS and 3 had secondary progressive MS. Longitudinal HAM/TSP and healthy donors were sampled at 3 time-points each (about 3-40 month intervals). Of the roughly 70 subjects in the cohort, around 15 were HAM/TSP patients, approximately 34 were multiple sclerosis patients, and around 20 were healthy controls. The approximately 100 TCR-beta libraries included longitudinal samples, technical triplicates and paired sorted CD4+ and CD8+ T-cell subsets alongside PBMC samples. Peripheral blood TCR-beta repertoires from HTLV-I-associated myelopathy (HAM/TSP) patients, multiple sclerosis patients and healthy controls were compared by UMI-based sequencing. The paper as a whole reports these results and caveats: TCR clonal expansion was highest in HAM/TSP patients and lowest in MS patients, with MS patients falling below even healthy controls. No identical CDR3 amino acid sequences were found to be shared among expanded clones across subjects, suggesting that TCR-beta repertoires were private in all groups. Phylogenetic analysis grouped repertoires from 18 of 34 MS patients into a cluster of related CDR3 sequences, suggesting a possible repertoire-level signature. The MS cluster showed no association with clinical or MRI features, and the authors stated that larger cohorts are needed.

The CDR1 and CDR2 encoded by the germline V gene (reference sequence) are LGHDT and YNNKEL. The CDR3 starts with the cysteine, ends with the phenylalanine, and has 16 residues. CDR3 DNA is the only sequence kept; it has 48 bases, read in frame from the first base. The junction shows trimming of 4 bases on V and 0 bases on J, and the gene matches do not reach 8 bases of it. cDNA synthesis used template-switch 5'RACE with a primer carrying a 10-nucleotide random unique molecular identifier tagging each TCR transcript. Every sequencing run covered 15-18 subjects and yielded more than 180 million TCR-beta sequences. The RNeasy kit was used for extraction of total RNA. The KAPA Real-time Library Amplification kit was used to amplify TCR-beta VDJ regions with primers targeting the TCR constant region and the 5'RACE anchor. A first PCR added sample indexes and Illumina adaptors, and a second PCR then raised library yield. The roughly 650 bp TCR product was size-selected on a 2% E-gel SizeSelection system after Ampure bead purification. Library quality was checked on a Bioanalyzer, concentration was measured with Qubit, and libraries were quantified with the Kapa Library Quantification kit before pooling. An Illumina HiSeq 2500 was used to sequence the libraries paired-end at 2 x 150 bp. To increase sequence diversity, about 23-32% phiX was spiked into each library pool. The source study handled its data this way. The quality-filtered reads were processed with the UMI-based MiGEC pipeline, whose error correction step removed more than 80% of the raw TCR sequences. IMGT germline references were used for aligning VDJ genes, and each clonotype was defined as a unique CDR3 amino acid sequence together with its V-J genes. Clonal expansion, Shannon diversity and CDR3 relatedness (CalcPairwiseDistances, ClusterSamples) were evaluated with VDJtools, and phylogenetic trees were built with CLCbio workbench. Expanded clones were defined as having at least 8 unique UMIs, based on coefficient-of-variation modelling across technical triplicates. Clones were called with MiXCR by TCRdb after fastp trimmed the public reads at Q25, and only in-frame beta chains were retained. Duplicate CDR3 protein sequences are folded into a single record with the most common DNA and genes. The V and J calls reflect TCRdb's pipeline rather than the authors' work. The sample records 35,000 or so distinct CDR3 sequences, 3% to 3.5% of which are singletons. The ten largest make up around 8% of the sample.

Sample time point, as interpreted from the label and publication: longitudinal time-point 1 (baseline). For the unsorted PBMC libraries, 2 million PBMCs were stored in RNAlater at -80 degrees C until RNA extraction and were used to generate the libraries. Multiple sclerosis patients were enrolled in a US clinical protocol under which disease progression was evaluated by magnetic resonance imaging. Peripheral blood was subjected to Ficoll-Hypaque density gradient centrifugation to isolate PBMCs, which were then cryopreserved in liquid nitrogen. This clonotype was observed at least ten times. It lacks a known antigen. No much larger clonotype is one base removed from it; base qualities were not supplied.

The sequencing input was PBMCs. This chain joins TRBV3-1 to TRBJ2-7; TRBD1 fits 8 bases in the junction. The receptor was derived from a woman aged 55 to 70 with multiple sclerosis. Read as DNA, the sequence is TGTGCCAGCAGCCCGAGGGACAGGCGCAGCTCCTACGAGCAGTACTTC. It encodes CASSPRDRRSSYEQYF.